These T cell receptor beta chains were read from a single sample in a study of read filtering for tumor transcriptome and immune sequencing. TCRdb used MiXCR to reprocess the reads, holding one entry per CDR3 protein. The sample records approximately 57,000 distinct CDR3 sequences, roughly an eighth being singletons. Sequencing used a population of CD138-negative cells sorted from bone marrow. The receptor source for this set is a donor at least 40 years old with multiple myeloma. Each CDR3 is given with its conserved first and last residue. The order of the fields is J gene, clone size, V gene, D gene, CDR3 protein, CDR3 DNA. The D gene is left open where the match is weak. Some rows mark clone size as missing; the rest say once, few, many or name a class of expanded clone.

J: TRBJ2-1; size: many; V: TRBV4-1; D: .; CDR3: CASSQDYGSAYNEQFF; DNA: TGCGCCAGCAGCCAAGATTACGGTAGCGCCTACAATGAGCAGTTCTTC
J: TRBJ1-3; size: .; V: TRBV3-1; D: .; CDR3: CASSPRRATSSGNTIYF; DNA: TGTGCCAGCAGCCCTCGGAGGGCGACGAGCTCTGGAAACACCATATATTTT
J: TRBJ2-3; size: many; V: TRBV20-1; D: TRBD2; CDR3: CSARTSGGAITDTQYF; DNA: TGCAGTGCGAGAACTAGCGGGGGGGCGATCACAGATACGCAGTATTTT
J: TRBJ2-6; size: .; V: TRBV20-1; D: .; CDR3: CSAQDPRSGANALTF; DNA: TGCAGTGCCCAAGACCCCCGCTCTGGGGCCAACGCCCTGACTTTC
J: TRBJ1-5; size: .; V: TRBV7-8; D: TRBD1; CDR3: CASSSAGGVAPNQPQHF; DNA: TGTGCCAGCAGCTCCGCAGGGGGGGTCGCCCCTAATCAGCCCCAGCATTTT
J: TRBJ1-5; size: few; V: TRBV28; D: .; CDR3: CASSFTDDPSPQHF; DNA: TGTGCCAGCAGTTTTACTGACGACCCATCGCCCCAGCATTTT
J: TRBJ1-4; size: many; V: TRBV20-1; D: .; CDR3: CSASGSYATNEKLFF; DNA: TGCAGTGCTAGTGGCAGCTATGCAACTAATGAAAAACTGTTTTTT
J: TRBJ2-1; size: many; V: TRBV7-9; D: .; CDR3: CASSFNEQFF; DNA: TGTGCCAGCAGCTTCAATGAGCAGTTCTTC
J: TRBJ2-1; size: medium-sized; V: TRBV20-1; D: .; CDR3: CSAPTGLLHNEQFF; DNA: TGCAGTGCCCCAACAGGGCTCCTCCACAATGAGCAGTTCTTC
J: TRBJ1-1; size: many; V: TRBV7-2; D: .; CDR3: CASSLGRVNTEAFF; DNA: TGTGCCAGCAGCTTGGGCAGGGTCAACACTGAAGCTTTCTTT
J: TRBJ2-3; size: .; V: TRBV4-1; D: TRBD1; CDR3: CASSQGTGGASTDTQYF; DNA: TGCGCCAGCAGCCAAGGGACAGGTGGAGCTAGCACAGATACGCAGTATTTT
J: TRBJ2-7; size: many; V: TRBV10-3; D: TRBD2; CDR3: CAISQRGRGYEQYF; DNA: TGTGCCATCAGCCAACGAGGGCGGGGGTACGAGCAGTACTTC
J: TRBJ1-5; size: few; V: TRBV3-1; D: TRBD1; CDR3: CASSRGPGTGRGMGNQPQHF; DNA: TGTGCCAGCAGCCGAGGCCCCGGGACAGGTCGGGGCATGGGCAATCAGCCCCAGCATTTT
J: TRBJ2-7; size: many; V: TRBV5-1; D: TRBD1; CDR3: CASSWGTGMYEQYF; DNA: TGCGCCAGCAGCTGGGGGACAGGGATGTACGAGCAGTACTTC
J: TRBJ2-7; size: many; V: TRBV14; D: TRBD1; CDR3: CASSHLGQGSKYEQYF; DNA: TGTGCCAGCAGCCATCTCGGACAGGGGAGTAAGTACGAGCAGTACTTC
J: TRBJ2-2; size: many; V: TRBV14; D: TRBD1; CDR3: CASSQFGTGTSGELFF; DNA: TGTGCCAGCAGCCAATTCGGGACAGGGACGTCCGGGGAGCTGTTTTTT
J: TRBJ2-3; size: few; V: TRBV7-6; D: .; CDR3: CASSLGTGGNTDTQYF; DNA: TGTGCCAGCAGCTTAGGTACGGGGGGCAACACAGATACGCAGTATTTT
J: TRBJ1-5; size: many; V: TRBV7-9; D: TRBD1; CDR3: CASSSGTGPTNQPQHF; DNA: TGTGCCAGCAGCTCCGGGACAGGACCGACTAATCAGCCCCAGCATTTT
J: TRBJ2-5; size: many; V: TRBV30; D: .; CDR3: CAWRTGKVTQYF; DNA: TGTGCCTGGAGAACAGGGAAGGTGACCCAGTACTTC
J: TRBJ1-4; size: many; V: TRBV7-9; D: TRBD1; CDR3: CASSSYEGAKSEKLFF; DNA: TGTGCCAGCAGCTCGTACGAGGGGGCAAAGAGTGAAAAACTGTTTTTT
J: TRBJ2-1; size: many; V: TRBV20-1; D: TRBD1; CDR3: CSARDTGTGVRNEQFF; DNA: TGCAGTGCTAGAGATACCGGGACAGGGGTCCGCAATGAGCAGTTCTTC
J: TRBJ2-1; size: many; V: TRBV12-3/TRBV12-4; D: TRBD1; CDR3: CASSWSGQGRNEQFF; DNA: TGTGCCAGCAGTTGGTCAGGACAGGGGAGGAATGAGCAGTTCTTC
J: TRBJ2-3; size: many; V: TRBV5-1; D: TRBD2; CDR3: CASSTEGLAGGSTDTQYF; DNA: TGCGCCAGCAGCACAGAAGGACTAGCGGGGGGAAGCACAGATACGCAGTATTTT
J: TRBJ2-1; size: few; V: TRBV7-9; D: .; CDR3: CASSLVGPDGHNEQFF; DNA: TGTGCCAGCAGCTTAGTCGGTCCCGATGGGCACAATGAGCAGTTCTTC
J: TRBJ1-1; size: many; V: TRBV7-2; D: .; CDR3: CASSRQQGLSTEAFF; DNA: TGTGCCAGCAGTCGACAACAGGGATTGAGCACTGAAGCTTTCTTT
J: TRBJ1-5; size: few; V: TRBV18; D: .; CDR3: CASSPPEHRDQPQHF; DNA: TGTGCCAGCTCACCACCGGAGCACAGAGATCAGCCCCAGCATTTT
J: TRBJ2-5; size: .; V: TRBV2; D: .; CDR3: CASSLGPREETQYF; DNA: TGTGCCAGCAGCCTTGGACCCAGGGAAGAGACCCAGTACTTC
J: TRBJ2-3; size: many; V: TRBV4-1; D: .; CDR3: CASSQGRSQGYGEGLTDTQYF; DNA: TGCGCCAGCAGCCAGGGCCGGAGTCAGGGGTATGGAGAGGGGCTCACAGATACGCAGTATTTT
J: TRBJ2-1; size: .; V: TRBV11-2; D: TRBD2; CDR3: CASSFRRTSGLSCNEQFF; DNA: TGTGCCAGTAGCTTTAGGCGGACTAGCGGACTATCCTGCAATGAGCAGTTCTTC
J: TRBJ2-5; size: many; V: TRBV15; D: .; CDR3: CATSRKREETQYF; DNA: TGTGCCACCAGCAGAAAGAGGGAGGAGACCCAGTACTTC
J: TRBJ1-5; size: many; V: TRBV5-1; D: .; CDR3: CASSLGGGNQPQHF; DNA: TGCGCCAGCAGCTTGGGGGGCGGGAATCAGCCCCAGCATTTT
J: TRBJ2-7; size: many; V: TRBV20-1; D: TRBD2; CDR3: CSVQRGTSYEQYF; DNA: TGCAGTGTCCAGCGGGGGACCTCCTACGAGCAGTACTTC
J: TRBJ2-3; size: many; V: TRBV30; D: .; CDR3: CAIAASTDTQYF; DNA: TGTGCCATAGCGGCTAGCACAGATACGCAGTATTTT
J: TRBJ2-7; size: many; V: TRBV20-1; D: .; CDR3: CSAMGQGSYEQYF; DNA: TGCAGTGCTATGGGCCAAGGTAGTTACGAGCAGTACTTC
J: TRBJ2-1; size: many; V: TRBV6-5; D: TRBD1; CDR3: CASSTRTGGMDEQFF; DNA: TGTGCCAGCAGTACCAGGACAGGGGGGATGGATGAGCAGTTCTTC
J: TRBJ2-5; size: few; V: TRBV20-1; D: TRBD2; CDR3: CSARGSGSLLQETQYF; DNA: TGCAGTGCTAGAGGTAGCGGGAGTCTCCTCCAAGAGACCCAGTACTTC
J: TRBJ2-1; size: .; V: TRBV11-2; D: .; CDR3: CASSLARGLAYNEQFF; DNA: TGTGCCAGCAGCCTGGCCAGGGGATTAGCCTACAATGAGCAGTTCTTC
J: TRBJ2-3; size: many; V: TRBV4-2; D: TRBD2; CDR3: CASSQEQLRTSGGTDTQYF; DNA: TGTGCCAGCAGCCAAGAACAGCTTCGAACTAGCGGGGGCACAGATACGCAGTATTTT
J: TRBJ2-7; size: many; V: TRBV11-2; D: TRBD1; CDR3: CASSYSPGTGYEQYF; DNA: TGTGCCAGCAGCTACTCCCCCGGGACAGGGTACGAGCAGTACTTC
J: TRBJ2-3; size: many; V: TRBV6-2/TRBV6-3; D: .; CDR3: CASSPMEIARSMDTQYF; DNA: TGTGCCAGCAGCCCCATGGAAATAGCGAGGTCAATGGATACGCAGTATTTT
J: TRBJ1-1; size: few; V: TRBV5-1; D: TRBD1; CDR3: CASSLTGTGNTEAFF; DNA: TGCGCCAGCAGTTTGACGGGGACAGGGAACACTGAAGCTTTCTTT
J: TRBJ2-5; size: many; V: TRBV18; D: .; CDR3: CASSPASQETQYF; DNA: TGTGCCAGCTCACCGGCTAGTCAAGAGACCCAGTACTTC
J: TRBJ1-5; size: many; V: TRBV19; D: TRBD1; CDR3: CATKAGTGLGQPQHF; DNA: TGTGCCACCAAAGCCGGGACAGGGTTAGGTCAGCCCCAGCATTTT
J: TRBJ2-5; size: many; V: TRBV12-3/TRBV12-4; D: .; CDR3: CASSFQRLETQYF; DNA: TGTGCCAGCAGTTTCCAGCGGTTAGAGACCCAGTACTTC
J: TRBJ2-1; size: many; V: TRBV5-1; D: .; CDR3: CASSPDGYNEQFF; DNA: TGCGCCAGCAGTCCGGACGGTTACAATGAGCAGTTCTTC
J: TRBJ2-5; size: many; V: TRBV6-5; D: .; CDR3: CASSKQGGQETQYF; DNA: TGTGCCAGCAGCAAACAGGGGGGGCAAGAGACCCAGTACTTC
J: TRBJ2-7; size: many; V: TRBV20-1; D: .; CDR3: CSAMAGTTYEQYF; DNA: TGCAGTGCTATGGCAGGGACCACCTACGAGCAGTACTTC
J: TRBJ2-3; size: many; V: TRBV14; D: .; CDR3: CASRPGTSSTDTQYF; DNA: TGTGCCAGCAGACCCGGGACTTCTAGCACAGATACGCAGTATTTT
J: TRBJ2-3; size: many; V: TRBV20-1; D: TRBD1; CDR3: CSASPTGGLGIDTQYF; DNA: TGCAGTGCTAGCCCAACAGGGGGCCTAGGAATAGATACGCAGTATTTT
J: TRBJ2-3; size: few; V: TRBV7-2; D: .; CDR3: CASSLGQGDTQYF; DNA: TGTGCCAGCAGCTTAGGTCAGGGTGATACGCAGTATTTT
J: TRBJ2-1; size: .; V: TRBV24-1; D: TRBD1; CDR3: CATSDHTGVNEQFF; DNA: TGTGCCACCAGTGACCATACAGGGGTCAATGAGCAGTTCTTC
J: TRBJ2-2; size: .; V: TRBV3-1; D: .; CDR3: CASSRTRVGELFF; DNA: TGTGCCAGCAGCCGAACGCGGGTTGGGGAGCTGTTTTTT
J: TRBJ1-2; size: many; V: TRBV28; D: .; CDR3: CASSIIEVYGYTF; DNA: TGTGCCAGCAGTATCATCGAAGTCTATGGCTACACCTTC
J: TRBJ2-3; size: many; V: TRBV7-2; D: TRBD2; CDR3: CASSLAAGAQYF; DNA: TGTGCCAGCAGCTTAGCTGCGGGGGCGCAGTATTTT
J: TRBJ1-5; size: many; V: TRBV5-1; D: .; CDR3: CASSYQPNQPQHF; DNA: TGCGCCAGCAGCTACCAACCTAATCAGCCCCAGCATTTT
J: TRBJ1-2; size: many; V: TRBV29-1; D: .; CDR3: CSVAVSYGYTF; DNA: TGCAGCGTTGCCGTTTCATATGGCTACACCTTC
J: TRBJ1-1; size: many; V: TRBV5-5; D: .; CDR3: CASSPVGRASLSEAFF; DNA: TGTGCCAGCAGCCCCGTTGGCCGTGCGAGTTTGTCTGAAGCTTTCTTT
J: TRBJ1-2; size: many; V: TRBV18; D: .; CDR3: CASSDNNYGYTF; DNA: TGTGCCAGCTCGGACAATAACTATGGCTACACCTTC
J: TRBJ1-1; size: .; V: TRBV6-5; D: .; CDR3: CASSYSEYTEAFF; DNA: TGTGCCAGCAGTTATTCAGAGTACACTGAAGCTTTCTTT
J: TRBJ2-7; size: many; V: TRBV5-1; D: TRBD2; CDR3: CASSLAGAGGPYEQYF; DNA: TGCGCCAGCAGCTTGGCCGGAGCGGGGGGACCCTACGAGCAGTACTTC